One T cell receptor (beta chain) is described in this entry. Antigen specificity is unknown. TCRdb's table, derived via immunoSEQ multiplex PCR, lists solely in-frame clones and lacks some. Among roughly 71,000 clones listed, 76% were seen once. This record comes from a study of vaccination effects on CD4 cells after COVID-19. Notes on the study in general: Healthy vaccinees had only 1 of 255 vaccine-induced clones cross-react with common cold coronaviruses.

Before sequencing took place, the ViraFEST assay used viral peptide pools to expand antigen-specific CD4+ T cells. Scientists isolated CD4+ T cells after a roughly 9-day culture period ended. Every participant took two doses of the BNT162b2 or mRNA-1273 vaccine. The study found no prior SARS-CoV-2 infection in the vaccine recipients, who tested negative for nucleocapsid antibodies. Two million PBMC per well received 9 to 10 IU/ml IL-2 and roughly 10 ug/ml peptides in culture. A half-medium replacement with IL-2 medium was carried out on days 3 and 7. This receptor was identified in a human donor who received a COVID-19 vaccine. The specimen comprised CD4+ T cells from PBMCs cultured with HCoV-OC43 spike peptides, sampled after COVID-19 vaccination. Subset meaning: HCoV-OC43 spike overlapping peptide pool stimulation.

CDR3 coding DNA: TGCGCCAGCAGCCAAGAGGGACAGACCGGGGAGCTGTTTTTT. Encoded protein: CASSQEGQTGELFF. The chain combines TRBV4-3 with TRBJ2-2; the match to TRBD1 covers 7 bases. Unmatched junction bases numbered 0, after V lost 0 bases and J lost 5 bases. The CDR3 is 14 amino acids. The germline CDR1 and CDR2 sequences are LGHNA and YSLEER.